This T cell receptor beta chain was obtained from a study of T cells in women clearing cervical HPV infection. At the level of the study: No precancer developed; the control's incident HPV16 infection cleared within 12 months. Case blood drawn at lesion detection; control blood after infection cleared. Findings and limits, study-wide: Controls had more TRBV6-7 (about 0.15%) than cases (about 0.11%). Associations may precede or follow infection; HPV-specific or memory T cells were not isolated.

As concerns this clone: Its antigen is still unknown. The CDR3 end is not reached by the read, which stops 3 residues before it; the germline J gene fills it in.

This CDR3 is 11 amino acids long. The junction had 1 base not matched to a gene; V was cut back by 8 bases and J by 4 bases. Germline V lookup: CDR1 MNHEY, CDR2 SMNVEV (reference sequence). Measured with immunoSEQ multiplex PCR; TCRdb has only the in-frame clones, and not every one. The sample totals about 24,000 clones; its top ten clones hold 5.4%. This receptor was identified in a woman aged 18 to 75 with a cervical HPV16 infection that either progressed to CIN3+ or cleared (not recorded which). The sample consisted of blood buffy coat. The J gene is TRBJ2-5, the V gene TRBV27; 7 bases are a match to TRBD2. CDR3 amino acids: CASAGVETQYF. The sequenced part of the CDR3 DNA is TGTGCCAGCGCGGGAGTAGAGACC.